This passage covers 20 T cell receptor beta chains from one sample sequenced in a study of blood T cells in healthy people across ages. Through a sample-barcoded 5' primer and a J-beta primer mix, a second PCR was run for roughly 7 to 11 cycles. In TCRdb, the 5' RACE reads were re-called with MiXCR into one record per CDR3 protein. The sample includes about 570,000 distinct CDR3 sequences, roughly 28% of them seen just once. Sequencing input: blood. The receptors were gathered from a woman aged 65 to 85 in good health.

This clonotype was seen just once. The chain is built from TRBV7-9 and TRBJ2-3, with a possible D match to TRBD2 (6 bases). The CDR3 extends over 14 amino acids. The V end lost 5 bases, the J end lost 5 bases, and 14 bases lay between the germline ends. Germline loops: CDR1 SEHNR, CDR2 FQNEAQ (reference sequence). CDR3 nucleotide sequence: TGTGCCAGCAGCGTATGCGGGGTGGGAGATACGCAGTATTTT. This codes for CASSVCGVGDTQYF.

The gene calls are TRBV6-5 and TRBJ1-5; D is undetermined. Germline-derived CDR1 and CDR2 are MNHEY and SVGAGI. The CDR3 length is 16 residues. Trimming stripped 6 bases from V and 4 bases from J, with 19 bases between. CDR3 in DNA: TGTGCCAGCAGACCTGAAGGGAGGCGGCTGAATCAGCCCCAGCATTTT. This codes for CASRPEGRRLNQPQHF.

This clonotype has only a few counts. The J gene is TRBJ1-1, the V gene TRBV6-5; D remains ambiguous. V gave up 0 bases and J gave up 1 base, with 6 bases separating them. The CDR3 has 14 amino acids. Germline lookup yields CDR1 MNHEY and CDR2 SVGAGI. CDR3 residues: CASSYSNGNTEAFF. The CDR3 DNA is TGTGCCAGCAGTTACTCGAATGGGAACACTGAAGCTTTCTTT.

The rearrangement joins TRBV5-1 to TRBJ2-5; 7 bases align to TRBD2. Trimming took 6 bases from V and 2 from J; bases not matched to a gene: 7. The germline V gene encodes CDR1 SGHRS and CDR2 YFSETQ. The CDR3 runs 14 residues. The CDR3 coding sequence is TGCGCCAGCACTGCGGGGGAGCCACAAGAGACCCAGTACTTC. This encodes CASTAGEPQETQYF.

The sample holds a few counts of this clonotype. The rearrangement links TRBV29-1 to TRBJ1-1; D gene ambiguous. V lost 6 bases, J lost 7 bases, and 12 bases lay in between. Germline CDR1 and CDR2: SQVTM and ANQGSEA. The CDR3 sequence is 11 residues long. For the CDR3, the DNA is TGCAGCGTGATCTCTGGCAGTGAAGCTTTCTTT. Residues: CSVISGSEAFF.

This clonotype turned up a few times. The V and J genes are TRBV4-1 and TRBJ2-5, with D tentatively TRBD1 (5 bases). The CDR3 runs to 16 residues. Trimming took off 4 bases at V and 2 bases at J, with 17 bases between the two ends. CDR1 and CDR2 (germline): MGHRA, YSYEKL. The CDR3: CASSPPNRGAQETQYF. The DNA of the CDR3 is TGCGCCAGCAGCCCCCCTAATCGTGGGGCTCAAGAGACCCAGTACTTC.

This chain uses TRBV14 with TRBJ2-1; TRBD2 matches at 15 bases. V lost 4 bases to trimming and J lost 0 bases; unmatched junction nucleotides: 7. CDR1 and CDR2 (germline): SGHDN, FVKESK. The length of the CDR3 is 19 residues. The CDR3 spells CASSPRGLAGGVSYNEQFF. The CDR3 DNA sequence: TGTGCCAGCAGCCCAAGGGGACTAGCGGGGGGAGTCTCCTACAATGAGCAGTTCTTC. The full variable domain, with the rest looked up from reference TRBV14 and TRBJ2-1, is EAGVTQFPSHSVIEKGQTVTLRCDPISGHDNLYWYRRVMGKEIKFLLHFVKESKQDESGMPNNRFLAERTGGTYSTLKVQPAELEDSGVYFCASSPRGLAGGVSYNEQFFGPGTRLTVL.

J is TRBJ1-1 and V is TRBV6-1; D possibly corresponds to TRBD1 (5 bases). The ends were cut back, 5 bases at V and 11 bases at J, with 15 bases in the middle. The CDR3 contains 12 residues. In germline, CDR1 is MNHNS, CDR2 SASEGT. Written as DNA, the CDR3 is TGTGCCAGCAGTCGGGACGGGAGGGACGCTTTCTTT. This encodes CASSRDGRDAFF.

This clonotype was seen only a few times. At one of its ends the junction is not consistent with the germline gene, which may arise from a read error. The genes are TRBV19 and TRBJ1-6; 9 bases fit TRBD1. Germline V gene lookup returns CDR1 LNHDA and CDR2 SQIVND (reference sequence). The CDR3 loop spans 11 amino acids. CDR3 coding DNA: TGTGCCAGTACCTCGACAGGGGGGTCCTACTTT. Its translation is CASTSTGGSYF.

This chain joins TRBV20-1 and TRBJ2-2, with TRBD2 as a possible D gene (6 bases). CDR1 DFQATT and CDR2 SNEGSKA come from the germline V gene (reference sequence). The CDR3 is 14 residues long. V gave up 3 bases and J gave up 4 bases, with 12 bases separating them. For the CDR3, the DNA is TGCAGTGCTAGGACACTAGCTGGCACCGGGGAGCTGTTTTTT. Residues: CSARTLAGTGELFF.

The table lists this clonotype with a few counts. The chain has TRBV24-1 and TRBJ2-7; TRBD1 matches 7 bases. The germline gives CDR1 KGHDR, CDR2 SFDVKD. The CDR3 totals 12 residues. J gave up 3 bases and V 7 bases, and 2 bases lay outside the gene matches. The CDR3 bases are TGTGCCACCAGCCCAGGGGGCTACGAGCAGTACTTC. Protein sequence: CATSPGGYEQYF.

The chain uses TRBV16 and TRBJ1-1, with D unclear. The germline gives CDR1 KGHSY, CDR2 FQNENV. Trimming left V 1 base short and J 7 bases short, with 10 bases between. The CDR3 extends over 13 amino acids. The CDR3 DNA sequence: TGTGCCAGCAGCCAATGGACGGAAGATGAAGCTTTCTTT. Its translation: CASSQWTEDEAFF.

Only a few counts were recorded for this clonotype. The V gene is TRBV20-1, the J gene TRBJ2-5, with 10 positions matching TRBD2. Trimming took 1 base from V and 5 from J; bases not matched to a gene: 10. The length of the CDR3 is 16 residues. Germline V lookup: CDR1 DFQATT, CDR2 SNEGSKA (reference sequence). The CDR3 protein is CSARASGGASWETQYF. Written as DNA, the CDR3 is TGCAGTGCTAGAGCGAGCGGGGGGGCGAGTTGGGAGACCCAGTACTTC.

Comment on this clonotype: The junction differs from germline at one of its ends, possibly a read error. The chain uses TRBV7-9 and TRBJ2-1; 9 positions agree with TRBD1. This CDR3 has 15 residues. Per the germline V gene, CDR1 is SEHNR and CDR2 is FQNEAQ (reference sequence). The CDR3 coding sequence is TGTACCAGCAGCTACCGGGACAGGGCTTACAATGAGCAGTTCTTC. This sequence encodes CTSSYRDRAYNEQFF.

This clonotype has just a few counts. The V and J genes are TRBV15 and TRBJ2-1, with no clear D. The CDR3 sequence is 14 residues long. Germline V gives CDR1 LNHNV, CDR2 YYDKDF (reference sequence). The germline V and J ends were trimmed by 0 bases and 4 bases, with 7 bases remaining between them. The CDR3, as DNA: TGTGCCACCAGCAGAGATAACGGTTACAATGAGCAGTTCTTC. It is translated as CATSRDNGYNEQFF.

This clonotype has only a few counts. This chain links TRBV20-1 with TRBJ2-7, with TRBD2 identical over 10 bases. Germline V gene lookup returns CDR1 DFQATT and CDR2 SNEGSKA (reference sequence). The CDR3 sequence is 13 residues long. V was clipped by 5 bases and J by 3 bases; unmatched bases: 4. DNA for the CDR3: TGCAGTGCTTCTAGCGGGGGCCTCTACGAGCAGTACTTC. Encoded protein: CSASSGGLYEQYF.

This clonotype was counted between two and nine times. The chain recombines TRBV18 with TRBJ2-1; D is possibly TRBD1 (6 bases). Germline V gives CDR1 KGHSH, CDR2 LQKENI. The CDR3 has 15 residues. Trimming cost V 0 bases and J 7 bases, with 13 bases left between them. The CDR3 coding sequence is TGTGCCAGCTCACCACCGCGGGTCAGGGGTAATGAGCAGTTCTTC. Residues: CASSPPRVRGNEQFF. Supplemented by reference TRBV18 and TRBJ2-1, the full variable domain reads NAGVMQNPRHLVRRRGQEARLRCSPMKGHSHVYWYRQLPEEGLKFMVYLQKENIIDESGMPKERFSAEFPKEGPSILRIQQVVRGDSAAYFCASSPPRVRGNEQFFGPGTRLTVL.

This clonotype was detected a few times. This chain uses TRBV5-1 with TRBJ1-1; no firm D call. Germline V gene data show CDR1 as SGHRS and CDR2 as YFSETQ. The V end lost 3 bases, the J end lost 2 bases, and 8 bases lay between the germline ends. CDR3 length equals 13 residues. CDR3 amino acids: CASSSNTNTEAFF. Written as DNA, the CDR3 is TGCGCCAGCAGCTCCAACACCAACACTGAAGCTTTCTTT.

This clonotype has a handful of counts. The rearrangement links TRBV10-3 to TRBJ1-2; TRBD1 matches 7 bases. V trimming: 0 bases; J trimming: 6 bases; junction bases outside the gene matches: 19. The CDR3 contains 19 residues. From germline, CDR1 is ENHRY and CDR2 SYGVKD. Written as DNA, the CDR3 is TGTGCCATCAGTGAGTCGAAAGGCTCATCCGGGACAGTACGTCATGGCTACACCTTC. It is translated as CAISESKGSSGTVRHGYTF.

This clonotype occurred a few times. The chain carries TRBV2 and TRBJ1-5; 7 nucleotides align to TRBD1. This CDR3 comprises 13 residues. The germline V gene has CDR1 SNHLY and CDR2 FYNNEI. V shed 7 bases, J shed 6 bases, and the junction held 6 bases outside the gene matches. This CDR3 is CASKQGPTQPQHF. The CDR3 DNA reads as TGTGCCAGCAAACAGGGGCCTACTCAGCCCCAGCATTTT.